The 14 T cell receptor beta chains given below trace back to one sample, sequenced in a study of graft-versus-host responses after intestinal transplantation. Intraepithelial and lamina propria lymphocytes were freed from processed graft tissue. The protocol was immunoSEQ multiplex PCR, while the TCRdb copy is restricted to in-frame clones and leaves out a portion. The data show 15,000 to 17,000 clones, roughly 81% seen once. The material was ileum tissue, obtained 14 days after transplant. The receptor set was obtained from a human patient who received an intestinal transplant, so some T cells may come from the graft donor.

This chain uses TRBV20-1 with TRBJ2-4; no definite D call. CDR3 size: 11 residues. CDR1 DFQATT and CDR2 SNEGSKA come from the germline V gene (reference sequence). V gave up 3 bases and J gave up 7 bases, with 7 bases separating them. CDR3 coding DNA: TGCAGTGCTAGCTTAGGGAACATTCAGTACTTC. It encodes CSASLGNIQYF.

The chain is built from TRBV5-1 and TRBJ2-7; 11 bases are a match to TRBD1. CDR1 and CDR2 from the germline V gene are SGHRS and YFSETQ. This CDR3 spans 14 amino acids. J lost 5 bases, V lost 4 bases, and 5 bases had no gene match. The CDR3 is CASSHGTGGDEQYF. The CDR3 coding sequence is TGCGCCAGCAGCCACGGGACAGGGGGGGACGAGCAGTACTTC.

The chain employs TRBV6-1 and TRBJ2-1, with D maybe TRBD2 (7 bases). The CDR3 consists of 13 residues. V gave up 4 bases and J gave up 8 bases, with 12 bases separating them. CDR1 MNHNS and CDR2 SASEGT come from the germline V gene. CDR3 protein: CASSVSGGHEQFF. The CDR3 bases are TGTGCCAGCAGTGTTTCCGGGGGGCATGAGCAGTTCTTC.

V is TRBV10-3 and J is TRBJ1-5; weak D call: TRBD1 (6 bases). Trimming left V 10 bases short and J 6 bases short, with 25 bases between. Per the germline V gene, CDR1 is ENHRY and CDR2 is SYGVKD. The CDR3 is 16 residues long. The CDR3 reads CATRLRTEDPAQPQHF. In nucleotides, the CDR3 is TGTGCCACTCGTTTAAGGACAGAAGACCCTGCTCAGCCCCAGCATTTT.

This clone appeared a single time. The chain joins TRBV5-5 to TRBJ2-7; TRBD2 agrees at 9 bases. Unmatched junction bases numbered 7, after V lost 4 bases and J lost 2 bases. Germline V lookup: CDR1 SGHKS, CDR2 YYEKEE (reference sequence). This CDR3 contains 15 residues. In nucleotides, the CDR3 is TGTGCCAGCAGCGGAGGGCTAGCGGGACCCTACGAGCAGTACTTC. This codes for CASSGGLAGPYEQYF.

The CDR3 sequence is CATSRGSGAGDTQYF. CDR3 sequence (DNA): TGTGCCACCAGCAGAGGTAGCGGTGCCGGGGATACGCAGTATTTT. The J gene is TRBJ2-3, the V gene TRBV15, with D possibly matching TRBD2 (6 bases). Trimming took off 1 base at V and 6 bases at J, with 14 bases between the two ends. CDR3 length: 15 amino acids. Germline lookup yields CDR1 LNHNV and CDR2 YYDKDF (reference sequence).

CDR3 in amino acids: CASSIERRTGELFF. In DNA form, the CDR3 reads TGTGCCAGTAGTATAGAAAGGAGAACCGGGGAGCTGTTTTTT. J is TRBJ2-2 and V is TRBV19; no clear D gene. The CDR3 has 14 amino acids. Germline CDR1 LNHDA, CDR2 SQIVND (reference sequence). Trimming pared 0 bases from V and 5 bases from J, leaving 7 bases between.

Here the CDR3 reads CASSLDASRRSYEQYF. The CDR3, as DNA: TGTGCCAGCAGCTTAGATGCGTCGCGGCGGAGTTACGAGCAGTACTTC. The genes are TRBV5-6 and TRBJ2-7; D remains unclear. The V gene's germline CDR1 is SGHDT and CDR2 YYEEEE. Trimming took 2 bases from V and 4 from J, leaving 19 bases between them. The CDR3 loop spans 16 amino acids.

This chain uses TRBV9 with TRBJ2-5; 9 nucleotides match TRBD1. Germline values: CDR1 SGDLS, CDR2 YYNGEE. V dropped 3 bases and J dropped 5; count of bases not matched to a gene: 8. This CDR3 spans 15 amino acids. The CDR3 protein is CASSAGGTGKETQYF. The CDR3, as DNA: TGTGCCAGCAGCGCCGGAGGGACAGGGAAGGAGACCCAGTACTTC.

V usage is TRBV19 and J usage is TRBJ1-2; 8 bases are shared with TRBD1. The junction had 4 bases not matched to a gene; V was cut back by 6 bases and J by 4 bases. This CDR3 is built from 13 residues. Per germline, CDR1 LNHDA and CDR2 SQIVND (reference sequence). CDR3 bases: TGTGCCAGTAGGGCTGGACAGGGCTATGGCTACACCTTC. This encodes CASRAGQGYGYTF.

The V call is TRBV30, the J call TRBJ1-2, with unresolved D. With 0 bases removed from V and 3 bases from J, the gap between germline ends came to 8 bases. There are 13 residues in the CDR3. Germline V lookup: CDR1 GTSNPN, CDR2 SVGIG (reference sequence). This CDR3 reads CAWSVGRHYGYTF. DNA of the CDR3: TGTGCCTGGAGTGTAGGCCGCCACTATGGCTACACCTTC. Supplemented by reference TRBV30 and TRBJ1-2, the full variable domain reads SQTIHQWPATLVQPVGSPLSLECTVEGTSNPNLYWYRQAAGRGLQLLFYSVGIGQISSEVPQNLSASRPQDRQFILSSKKLLLSDSGFYLCAWSVGRHYGYTFGSGTRLTVV.

The genes are TRBV5-6 and TRBJ1-4, with D unresolved. Trimming cost V 1 base and J 7 bases, with 14 bases left between them. Germline CDR1 SGHDT, CDR2 YYEEEE. The CDR3 has 15 amino acids. CDR3 amino acids: CASSLYTAGPEKLFF. CDR3 bases: TGTGCCAGCAGCTTGTACACTGCCGGGCCTGAAAAACTGTTTTTT.

This clone was seen only a few times. The chain's CDR3 is CASSPGTTEAFF. The CDR3 region has the DNA TGTGCCAGCAGCCCCGGGACCACCGAAGCTTTCTTT. The chain uses TRBV9 and TRBJ1-1; a weak D match, TRBD1 (5 bases). Germline V CDR1 and CDR2: SGDLS, YYNGEE. Trimming cost V 4 bases and J 8 bases, with 12 bases left between them. The CDR3 consists of 12 residues.

This chain links TRBV2 with TRBJ2-1; D perhaps matches TRBD2 (7 bases). The germline V and J ends were trimmed by 11 bases and 9 bases, with 23 bases remaining between them. This CDR3 has 14 amino acids. Germline CDR1 is SNHLY and CDR2 is FYNNEI. The CDR3 sequence is CAQGGGPYSREQFF. In nucleotides, the CDR3 is TGTGCCCAAGGGGGGGGTCCATACAGCCGTGAGCAGTTCTTC.